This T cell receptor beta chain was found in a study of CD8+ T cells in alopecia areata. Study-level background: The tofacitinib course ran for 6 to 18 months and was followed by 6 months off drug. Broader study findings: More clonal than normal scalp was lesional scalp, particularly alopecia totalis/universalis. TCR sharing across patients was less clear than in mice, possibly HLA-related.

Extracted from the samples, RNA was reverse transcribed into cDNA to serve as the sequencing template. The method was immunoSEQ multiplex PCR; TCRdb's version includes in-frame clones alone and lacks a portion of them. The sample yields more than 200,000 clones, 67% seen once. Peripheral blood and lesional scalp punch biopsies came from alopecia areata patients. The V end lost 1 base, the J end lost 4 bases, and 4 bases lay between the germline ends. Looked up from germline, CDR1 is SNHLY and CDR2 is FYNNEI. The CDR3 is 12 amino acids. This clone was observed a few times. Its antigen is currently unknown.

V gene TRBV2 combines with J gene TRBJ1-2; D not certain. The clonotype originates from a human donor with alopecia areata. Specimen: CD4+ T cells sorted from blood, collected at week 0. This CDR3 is CASSEDGYGYTF. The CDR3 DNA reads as TGTGCCAGCAGTGAAGATGGCTATGGCTACACCTTC. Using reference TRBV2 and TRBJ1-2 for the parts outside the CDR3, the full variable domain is EPEVTQTPSHQVTQMGQEVILRCVPISNHLYFYWYRQILGQKVEFLVSFYNNEISEKSEIFDDQFSVERPDGSNFTLKIRSTKLEDSAMYFCASSEDGYGYTFGSGTRLTVV.